The 17 T cell receptor beta chains in this list originate from one sample, sequenced in a study of T cells in Graves' hyperthyroidism and ophthalmopathy. RNA transcripts yielded amplified TCR beta CDR3 regions. Using the HTBI primer set, a first-round RT-PCR was run on the TCR CDR3. TCRdb reprocessed the multiplex PCR reads with MiXCR, giving one entry per CDR3 protein. The sample lists more than 550,000 distinct CDR3 sequences, 17% occurring once. Sequencing was done on a sample of blood. The receptor source for this set is a man aged 45-60 years with Graves' hyperthyroidism.

The chain links TRBV9 to TRBJ2-5; the match to TRBD1 covers 7 bases. Germline lookup yields CDR1 SGDLS and CDR2 YYNGEE. The CDR3 runs to 13 residues. Trimming removed 3 bases from V and 5 bases from J; junction bases left unmatched: 4. The CDR3 sequence: CASSGDRRETQYF. Written as DNA, the CDR3 is TGTGCCAGCAGCGGGGACAGAAGGGAGACCCAGTACTTC.

This clonotype showed up just a few times. The chain has TRBV5-1 and TRBJ2-5; a weak D match, TRBD1 (5 bases). Germline CDR1 is SGHRS and CDR2 is YFSETQ. The CDR3 extends over 15 amino acids. V shed 6 bases and J shed 0 bases, with 15 bases lying between them. CDR3 protein: CASILGRSYQETQYF. CDR3 bases: TGCGCCAGCATCCTGGGGCGCTCGTACCAAGAGACCCAGTACTTC.

This clonotype came up a few times. V is TRBV5-1 and J is TRBJ2-2, with D maybe TRBD2 (5 bases). Trimming took off 4 bases at V and 7 bases at J, with 8 bases between the two ends. Germline V CDR1 and CDR2: SGHRS, YFSETQ. This CDR3 is 12 amino acids long. CDR3 DNA sequence: TGCGCCAGCAGCCACGGACTCGGGGAGCTGTTTTTT. This sequence encodes CASSHGLGELFF. Drawing the rest from reference TRBV5-1 and TRBJ2-2, the complete variable domain is KAGVTQTPRYLIKTRGQQVTLSCSPISGHRSVSWYQQTPGQGLQFLFEYFSETQRNKGNFPGRFSGRQFSNSRSEMNVSTLELGDSALYLCASSHGLGELFFGEGSRLTVL.

V gene TRBV13 combines with J gene TRBJ2-1; D may be TRBD1 (6 bases). Germline V CDR1 and CDR2: PRHDT, FYEKMQ (reference sequence). Trimming took 5 bases from V and 7 from J, leaving 15 bases between them. This CDR3 contains 14 residues. The CDR3 nucleotides are TGTGCCAGCAGCCCTTACAGGGAAGGGAATGAGCAGTTCTTC. It is translated as CASSPYREGNEQFF. The full variable domain, its missing parts supplied by reference TRBV13 and TRBJ2-1, is AAGVIQSPRHLIKEKRETATLKCYPIPRHDTVYWYQQGPGQDPQFLISFYEKMQSDKGSIPDRFSAQQFSDYHSELNMSSLELGDSALYFCASSPYREGNEQFFGPGTRLTVL.

About this clonotype: A much larger clone sits a single nucleotide away, making a read error possible. The chain has TRBV18 and TRBJ1-4; D might be TRBD1 (5 bases). There are 14 residues in the CDR3. Germline lookup yields CDR1 KGHSH and CDR2 LQKENI. CDR3 region: CPSSPQGTGEKLFF. Here the CDR3 DNA reads TGTCCCAGCTCACCGCAGGGAACGGGCGAAAAACTGTTTTTT.

The chain is built from TRBV7-3 and TRBJ2-1; 7 bases are a match to TRBD2. The J segment lost 7 bases and the V segment lost 2 bases, leaving 5 bases of the junction unmatched. The germline V gene has CDR1 SGHTA and CDR2 FQGTGA. The CDR3 has 14 residues. The CDR3 nucleotides read TGTGCCAGCAGCTTAGCGGGAGAGGGTAATGAGCAGTTCTTC. Translating gives CASSLAGEGNEQFF.

This clonotype was found once. This may be a read error: a much more frequent sequence differs by one nucleotide. As the CDR3 is not closed by the conserved phenylalanine or tryptophan, this likely results from a read error. The genes are TRBV11-2 and TRBJ2-1, with 10 bases fitting TRBD2. Germline V CDR1 and CDR2: SGHAT, FQNNGV. CDR3 length: 14 amino acids. The junction had 3 bases not matched to a gene; V was cut back by 5 bases and J by 5 bases. CDR3 in amino acids: CASSLAGENNEQFL. The CDR3 DNA reads TGTGCCAGCAGCCTAGCGGGAGAGAACAATGAGCAGTTCTTA.

As concerns this clonotype: This may come from a read error, since a much larger clone is one base off. The chain carries TRBV6-2 or TRBV6-3 and TRBJ2-1, with D perhaps matching TRBD2 (6 bases). Germline V gene data show CDR1 as MNHEY and CDR2 as SVGEGT. The CDR3 loop spans 14 amino acids. V was cut by 5 bases and J by 4 bases, with 12 bases left in between. The CDR3 here is CASSHGREYNEQFF. The CDR3 DNA is TGTGCCAGCAGTCACGGTCGGGAGTACAATGAGCAGTTCTTC.

This clonotype has at least ten counts. This chain connects TRBV7-9 to TRBJ1-1; 10 bases are shared with TRBD1. CDR1 SEHNR and CDR2 FQNEAQ come from the germline V gene (reference sequence). The CDR3 consists of 13 residues. Germline trimming cut 5 bases from V and 7 bases from J; bases unmatched to any gene: 4. CDR3 bases: TGTGCCAGCAGCGTAAGGACAGGGGGTGAAGCTTTCTTT. Amino acid sequence: CASSVRTGGEAFF.

This clonotype was found many times. The chain employs TRBV24-1 and TRBJ2-2; TRBD1 aligns across 7 bases. Germline V gene lookup returns CDR1 KGHDR and CDR2 SFDVKD. CDR3 length equals 16 residues. The ends lost 4 bases at V and 4 bases at J; junction bases unmatched: 8. Here the CDR3 DNA reads TGTGCCACCAGTGACCCCCGGACAGGTTCCACCGGGGAGCTGTTTTTT. It translates to CATSDPRTGSTGELFF.

This clonotype was counted a few times. The chain recombines TRBV7-9 with TRBJ2-5, with TRBD1 identical over 7 bases. This CDR3 contains 16 residues. V was pared by 1 base and J by 2 bases, with 7 bases of the junction left unmatched. In germline, CDR1 is SEHNR, CDR2 FQNEAQ (reference sequence). CDR3 coding DNA: TGTGCCAGCAGCTTAGAGACAGGGAACACACAAGAGACCCAGTACTTC. This gives the protein CASSLETGNTQETQYF.

The rearrangement links TRBV30 to TRBJ2-3; 7 bases are a match to TRBD2. Trimming removed 0 bases from V and 3 bases from J; junction bases left unmatched: 6. The CDR3 is 15 residues long. Germline-derived CDR1 and CDR2 are GTSNPN and SVGIG (reference sequence). CDR3 bases: TGTGCCTGGAGTGTACCCGCGGGAGTGACAGATACGCAGTATTTT. Residues: CAWSVPAGVTDTQYF.

This clonotype has ten or more counts. The V gene is TRBV6-1, the J gene TRBJ1-1; tentative D call: TRBD1 (6 bases). Germline CDR1 is MNHNS and CDR2 is SASEGT. V was clipped by 7 bases and J by 2 bases, with 17 bases between them. The CDR3 extends over 15 amino acids. In DNA form, the CDR3 reads TGTGCCAGCAAGAGAGACCGGGGGCCAAACACTGAAGCTTTCTTT. It codes for CASKRDRGPNTEAFF.

This clonotype was detected a few times. This rearrangement joins TRBV6-2 or TRBV6-3 to TRBJ1-4; D possibly corresponds to TRBD1 (6 bases). From germline, CDR1 is MNHEY and CDR2 SVGEGT. CDR3 length equals 16 residues. Trimming took off 2 bases at V and 8 bases at J, with 18 bases between the two ends. The CDR3 spells CASSYQWGRGYEKLFF. CDR3 bases: TGTGCCAGCAGTTACCAGTGGGGCAGGGGCTACGAAAAACTGTTTTTT.

A note on this clonotype: A read error is possible here, since a much larger clone lies one base away. The J gene is TRBJ2-3, the V gene TRBV20-1, with TRBD2 matching over 10 bases. The germline gives CDR1 DFQATT, CDR2 SNEGSKA (reference sequence). The CDR3 runs 15 residues. The junction had 11 bases not matched to a gene; V was cut back by 3 bases and J by 8 bases. The CDR3 here is CSASEASGSSGTQYF. In DNA, the CDR3 is TGCAGTGCTAGTGAGGCTAGCGGGAGCTCAGGTACGCAGTATTTT.

In DNA, the CDR3 is TGCGCCAGCAGCTTGGGGACAGGGTCATCGGGTTATGGCTACACCTTC. It codes for CASSLGTGSSGYGYTF. The chain links TRBV5-1 to TRBJ1-2; 8 bases match TRBD1. The CDR3 is 16 amino acids. Germline CDR1 and CDR2: SGHRS and YFSETQ. Trimming at V came to 0 bases and at J to 5 bases, leaving 9 bases not matched to a gene.

In its sample, this clonotype was seen many times. The chain employs TRBV24-1 and TRBJ2-1; D unclear. The CDR3 runs to 18 residues. Per the germline V gene, CDR1 is KGHDR and CDR2 is SFDVKD. Trimming cost V 3 bases and J 0 bases, with 17 bases left between them. The CDR3 spells CATSDQSGRTSSYNEQFF. The CDR3 nucleotides are TGTGCCACCAGTGATCAAAGTGGACGGACCAGCTCCTACAATGAGCAGTTCTTC.